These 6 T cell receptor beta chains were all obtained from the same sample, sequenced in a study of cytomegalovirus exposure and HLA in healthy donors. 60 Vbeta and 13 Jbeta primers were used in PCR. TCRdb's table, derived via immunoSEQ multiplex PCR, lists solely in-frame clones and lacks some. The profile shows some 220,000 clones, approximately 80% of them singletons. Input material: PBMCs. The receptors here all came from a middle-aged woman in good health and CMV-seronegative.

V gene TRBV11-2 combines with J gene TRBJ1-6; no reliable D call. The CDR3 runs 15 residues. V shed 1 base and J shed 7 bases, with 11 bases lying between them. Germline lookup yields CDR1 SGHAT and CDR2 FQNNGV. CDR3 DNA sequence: TGTGCCAGCAGCTTAGTCCTTCCGGAGAATTCACCCCTCCACTTT. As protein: CASSLVLPENSPLHF.

Here the CDR3 DNA reads TGTGCCAGCAGCACGAAAAATGTTACTAGCGGGGGTCCCACAGATACGCAGTATTTT. Translating it yields CASSTKNVTSGGPTDTQYF. V usage is TRBV7-3 and J usage is TRBJ2-3, with 11 bases aligning to TRBD2. Germline CDR1 reads SGHTA; CDR2 reads FQGTGA. The CDR3 is made up of 19 amino acids. V shed 5 bases, J shed 2 bases, and the junction held 15 bases outside the gene matches. Complete variable domain (other parts from reference TRBV7-3 and TRBJ2-3): GAGVSQTPSNKVTEKGKYVELRCDPISGHTALYWYRQSLGQGPEFLIYFQGTGAADDSGLPNDRFFAVRPEGSVSTLKIQRTERGDSAVYLCASSTKNVTSGGPTDTQYFGPGTRLTVL.

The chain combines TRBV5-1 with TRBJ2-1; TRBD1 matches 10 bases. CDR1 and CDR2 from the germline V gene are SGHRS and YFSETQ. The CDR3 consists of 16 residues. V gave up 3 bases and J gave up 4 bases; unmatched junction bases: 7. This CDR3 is CASSYRQGARYNEQFF. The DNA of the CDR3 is TGCGCCAGCAGCTATCGACAGGGGGCGAGATACAATGAGCAGTTCTTC.

CDR3 nucleotide sequence: TGTGCCGCCAGACAGGGCCAGAACACCGGGGAGCTGTTTTTT. Translated: CAARQGQNTGELFF. The chain is built from TRBV6-5 and TRBJ2-2; 7 bases line up with TRBD1. The V and J ends lost 11 bases and 1 base, in that order; junction bases with no gene match: 7. Germline V gene sequence: CDR1 MNHEY, CDR2 SVGAGI. The CDR3 spans 14 residues.

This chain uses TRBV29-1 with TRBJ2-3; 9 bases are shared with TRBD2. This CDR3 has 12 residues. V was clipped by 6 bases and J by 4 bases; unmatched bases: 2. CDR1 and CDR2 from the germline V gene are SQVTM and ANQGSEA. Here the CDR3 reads CSVGTSPDTQYF. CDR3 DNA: TGCAGCGTAGGGACTAGCCCAGATACGCAGTATTTT.

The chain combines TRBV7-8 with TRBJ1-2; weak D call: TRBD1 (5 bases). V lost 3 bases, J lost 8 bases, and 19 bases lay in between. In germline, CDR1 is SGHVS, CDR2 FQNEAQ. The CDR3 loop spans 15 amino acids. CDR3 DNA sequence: TGTGCCAGCAGCTTTCTGGGGCAGGTAGTTACAGGCTACACCTTC. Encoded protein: CASSFLGQVVTGYTF.